The entry below gives a single T cell receptor (beta chain) sequence along with its context. Antigen: not known. CDR3 length: 17 residues. The V and J ends lost 4 bases and 5 bases respectively, with 23 bases between them. Germline lookup yields CDR1 MNHNS and CDR2 SASEGT. Assay execution took place at the deep level. The assay was immunoSEQ multiplex PCR, and TCRdb's table has in-frame clones only and misses some. The sample consists of more than 1 million clones, about four fifths of them appearing once. This record comes from a study of shared clonotypes between healthy human individuals. The wider study: A couple of women and a few men aged 18 to 49 made up the donors. The plates for each donor numbered three CD4 naive, three CD4 memory, two CD8 naive and one CD8 memory. General study points: Only blood underwent sampling, and tissue repertoires likely differ.

This clonotype was obtained from a man between 18 and 29 years old in good health. Some clones in this sample may be carry-over from other donors' samples. The sample taken for sequencing was memory CD4+ T cells from PBMCs. Noted subset: CD45RA-negative fraction. The rearrangement joins TRBV6-1 to TRBJ1-1; unclear D gene. CDR3 sequence: CASSGLLSYLPQTEAFF. CDR3 DNA sequence: TGTGCCAGCAGTGGACTATTATCGTACCTACCACAGACTGAAGCTTTCTTT.